This T cell receptor (beta chain) came from a study of T cells in Graves' hyperthyroidism and ophthalmopathy (dated 2019 in TCRdb). For the wider study: Peripheral blood was sampled at the time of initial diagnosis, prior to any treatment. To identify distinguishing TCR V-J signatures, a discovery cohort of 90 to 100 patients was used, comprising 40 to 45 with Graves' ophthalmopathy and approximately 58 with stable Graves' hyperthyroidism. Prospective prediction of ophthalmopathy was tested in an independent validation cohort consisting of 18 hyperthyroidism patients and around 16 patients who later progressed to ophthalmopathy. For training and testing, the 100 or so patients in the discovery cohort were randomly divided in a 7:3 ratio. The study also compared thyroid tissue and blood T-cell repertoires from over 5 Graves' hyperthyroidism patients. Once sampling was done, hyperthyroidism patients were given methimazole at a starting dose of 30 mg daily, whereas ophthalmopathy patients were given high-dose intravenous methylprednisolone. The paper describes TCR Vbeta CDR3 sequencing of 120 to 150 peripheral blood samples, made up of about 40 ophthalmopathy patients, some 80 hyperthyroidism patients and 17 progressor patients. The full study reports these points: Sample size was not statistically predetermined, and investigators were not blinded to group allocation. Ophthalmopathy was separated from stable hyperthyroidism by a 13 V-J signature model, with over 85% sensitivity and around 81% specificity obtained in cross-validation and 80%/75% obtained in testing. Most expanded thyroid clonotypes (frequency above 0.001) were also detected in blood, a finding suggesting that blood repertoires may reflect thyroid immune responses. During validation, the model predicted progression to ophthalmopathy a median of approximately 7 months ahead of onset, with almost 71% sensitivity and less than 85% specificity.

Moderately to severely active disease, a Clinical Activity Score of at least 3, a NOSPECS grade of at least 4, and a duration under 3 months were present in ophthalmopathy patients. Any patient with an uncontrolled infection, another autoimmune disease, pregnancy or lactation was excluded. Diagnoses relied on clinical symptoms, serum thyroxine and TRAb, thyroid ultrasound and orbital computed tomography. PBMCs were isolated from 10 ml of fresh peripheral blood by Ficoll-Paque density gradient centrifugation. Total RNA was extracted using Trizol reagent, and RNA quality was assessed on an Agilent 2100 Bioanalyzer. TCR beta CDR3 regions were amplified from RNA transcripts. A first-round RT-PCR of the TCR CDR3 used the HTBI primer set with the Qiagen OneStep RT-PCR kit. Libraries were constructed in a second round of multiplex PCR, after which size selection and purification were carried out. Libraries were sequenced paired-end with 100 bp reads on an Illumina HiSeq2000. Per the original workflow: SOAPnuke was used to process the raw data, throwing out any read that contained adapters or uncalled bases, had a mean Phred below 15, or lacked an exact constant-primer or identifier match. High-quality paired reads were merged using COPE v1.2.5, and each unique nucleotide sequence was defined as a clonotype. MiTCR v1.1 was used to align clonotypes to the IMGT TRBV, TRBD and TRBJ reference segments. The analysis included only V-J combinations with a frequency above 0.0001, which together covered 99% to 99.2% of the repertoires. The TCS score was defined as the ratio of F50 (clonal expansion) to E x V (chaos), calculated using BLOSUM62-based TCRdist between CDR3 peptides within each V-J. Welch's t-statistics and random forest reduced some 510 V-J features to 13, which were used in a naive Bayes classifier (R e1071). TCRdb reprocessing: public reads trimmed at Q25 with fastp, clones called with MiXCR, in-frame beta chains kept. CDR3 protein sequences are deduplicated, and each keeps its most common genes and DNA. These V and J calls derive from TCRdb rather than the authors' analysis. The sample data list about 480,000 distinct CDR3 sequences, and around a quarter of these were observed just once. About 11% of the sample comes from the top ten.

From the germline V gene, CDR1 is SGHVS and CDR2 is FNYEAQ. The CDR3 has 15 amino acids, counting the end cysteine and phenylalanine. CDR3 DNA is the only sequence kept; it has 45 bases, read in frame from the first base. The trim is 3 bases for V and 4 bases for J, with a gap of 15 bases between the germline ends. This clonotype was detected ten times or more. The clone's antigen remains unknown. No base-level quality is on record; no much larger clone is a single base apart. The chain joins TRBV7-6 to TRBJ2-5; confidence is insufficient to name the D gene. The clonotype was recovered from a woman aged 30 to 39 with Graves' ophthalmopathy. The sequencing input was blood. The CDR3 in this case is CASSFAGEKGETQYF. In nucleotide form, the sequence is TGTGCCAGCAGCTTTGCCGGTGAGAAAGGAGAGACCCAGTACTTC.